This T cell receptor beta chain was sequenced for a study of response to subunit inactivated influenza vaccine. The study's findings and limits: Each seasonal flu vaccination may recruit only limited new T cells, authors suggested.

Of note for this clonotype: Its cognate antigen is unknown.

This CDR3 comprises 14 residues. The V end was cut by 5 bases, the J end by 2 bases, with 13 bases between. Germline V CDR1 and CDR2: LNHNV, YYDKDF (reference sequence). TCRdb analysed the RT-PCR reads with MiXCR anew, one entry per CDR3 protein. The sample lists a few hundred thousand distinct CDR3 sequences; roughly 22% were seen once. This sequence joins TRBV15 and TRBJ2-7, with D perhaps being TRBD1 or TRBD2 (5 bases each). This clonotype was obtained from a man aged 50-75 years who received an inactivated influenza vaccine. The sample here was PBMCs from blood, taken about 20 months after vaccination. CDR3 protein: CATSYRDGPYEQYF. The DNA for the CDR3 is TGTGCCACCAGCTACCGGGACGGACCCTACGAGCAGTACTTC.